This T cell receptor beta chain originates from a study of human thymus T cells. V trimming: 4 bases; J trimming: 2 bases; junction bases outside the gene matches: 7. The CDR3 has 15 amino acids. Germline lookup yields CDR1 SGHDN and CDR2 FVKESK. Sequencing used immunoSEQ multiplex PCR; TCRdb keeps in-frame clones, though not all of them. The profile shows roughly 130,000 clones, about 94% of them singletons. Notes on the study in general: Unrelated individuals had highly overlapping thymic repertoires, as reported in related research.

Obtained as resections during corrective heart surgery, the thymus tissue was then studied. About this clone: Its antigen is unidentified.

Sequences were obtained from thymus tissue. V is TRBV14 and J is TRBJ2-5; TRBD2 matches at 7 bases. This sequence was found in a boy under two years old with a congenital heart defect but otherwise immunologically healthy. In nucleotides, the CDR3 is TGTGCCAGCAGCCCTAAGTGGACTAGTCAAGAGACCCAGTACTTC. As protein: CASSPKWTSQETQYF.